This is a list of T cell receptor beta chains from one sample in a study of blood T cells in healthy people across ages. TCRdb ran MiXCR on the 5' RACE reads and lists one entry per CDR3 protein. The repertoire consists of about 1,400,000 distinct CDR3 sequences, with 55% to 75% occurring once and the leading ten covering approximately 7%. Sequencing input: blood. The receptor source for this set is a man between 18 and 29 years old in good health. Both conserved end residues are part of each CDR3. Only part of the rows carry a size: once, few, many, or a class if the clone is expanded.

TRBV7-9	few	TRBJ2-1	CASSQLVAKFF
TRBV29-1	.	.	CSANSGASVNEQYF
TRBV20-1	.	TRBJ2-5	CSAPRLNRQGEETQYF
TRBV12-3/TRBV12-4	few	TRBJ2-4	CASSRDQPGDIQYF
TRBV10-3	once	TRBJ1-5	CAISDPRTGNQPQHF
TRBV9	.	TRBJ2-1	CASSVASRGDNEQFF
TRBV6-1	once	TRBJ1-5	CASRVDRYSNQPQHF
TRBV12-3/TRBV12-4	few	TRBJ2-5	CASSRRDRGHPTVEETQYF
TRBV20-1	.	TRBJ2-1	CSARVGSGSPVEQFF
TRBV7-2	.	TRBJ2-1	CASSKTGTGDVDQFF
TRBV29-1	.	TRBJ2-1	CSGEAPGSYNEQFF
TRBV20-1	.	.	CSASPTATYEQYF
TRBV29-1	.	TRBJ2-2	CGAGSPAPGELFF
TRBV12-3/TRBV12-4	.	TRBJ2-1	CASSFPGDNEQFF
TRBV6-5	.	TRBJ1-2	CASSEQGSSPGYTF
TRBV6-2/TRBV6-3	.	TRBJ2-1	CAAGRAGTNEQFF
TRBV7-9	few	TRBJ1-1	CASSLQGFTEAFF
TRBV6-5	.	TRBJ2-3	CASSYSISGGGTDTQYF
TRBV4-1	few	TRBJ1-6	CASSQLGQDNSPLHF
TRBV7-9	.	TRBJ1-1	CASSFGPLNTEAFF
TRBV21-1	once	TRBJ1-1	CASPVGTEAFF
TRBV2	few	TRBJ1-4	CASSALATNEKLFF
TRBV2	.	TRBJ2-3	CAATSGGHVSTDTQYF
TRBV14	.	TRBJ2-1	CASSQLREQFF
TRBV10-3	.	TRBJ2-7	CATKTFGHSYEQYF
TRBV6-5	.	TRBJ2-1	CASSYSSRGLGTEQFF
TRBV4-1	once	TRBJ2-3	CASSQMAGVTDTQYF
TRBV6-2/TRBV6-3	.	TRBJ1-2	CASSDPGQMGDYGYTF
TRBV29-1	.	TRBJ1-2	CSVPDRGYGYTF
TRBV2	few	TRBJ2-1	CASSEGGGAYNEQFF
TRBV6-5	.	TRBJ1-2	CASSERAVDYGYTF
TRBV27	many	TRBJ2-7	CASSLADSYEQYF
TRBV7-2	few	.	CASSRDFASSYEQYF
TRBV29-1	.	TRBJ2-3	CSVPGGQLDTQYF
TRBV25-1	.	TRBJ2-1	CASSEYIAGAQYNEQFF
TRBV4-2	.	TRBJ2-1	CASSQDRTGWAEQFF
TRBV28	.	TRBJ2-3	CASSFSTGYADTQYF
TRBV20-1	.	TRBJ2-3	CSARGSGGFTDTQYF
TRBV12-3/TRBV12-4	few	TRBJ1-4	CASSTRGLNEKLFF
TRBV25-1	few	TRBJ2-6	CASSTAGYHPSGANVLTF
TRBV20-1	.	TRBJ2-7	CSALDRGRSYEQYF
TRBV3-1	.	TRBJ2-7	CASSPGAGGHEQYF
TRBV27	.	TRBJ1-2	CASSTRDRLYGYTF
TRBV27	.	TRBJ2-1	CASSLSPYTAGGVNEQFF
TRBV25-1	few	TRBJ2-2	CASSRQSNTGELFF
TRBV20-1	few	TRBJ2-1	CSAEVGDEQFF
TRBV20-1	.	TRBJ1-1	CSASRGSGNTEAFF
TRBV4-1	once	TRBJ1-2	CASSQAIGSYYGHTF
TRBV7-9	.	TRBJ2-1	CASSPNDDEQFF
TRBV11-2	few	TRBJ2-1	CASSPSGGQFF
TRBV20-1	.	TRBJ2-5	CSARKGRETQYF
TRBV20-1	.	TRBJ2-1	CSARPDSYNEQFF
TRBV12-3/TRBV12-4	.	TRBJ1-2	CASSFSDGYTF
TRBV29-1	.	TRBJ1-2	CSVQGQGMDGYTF